This T cell receptor beta chain emerged from a study of T cell responses to AZD1222 COVID-19 vaccine. Study as a whole: Timing groups of about 4 and about 12 weeks for second doses were pooled.

About this clone itself: No antigen is known for it.

Sequenced by immunoSEQ multiplex PCR; TCRdb stores in-frame clones only, minus some. The sample lists 150,000 to 200,000 clones, around 87% occurring once. Study findings and constraints: The sample set comprised mostly white British donors with more females, and clonal diversity was possibly underestimated. Repertoire sampling was restricted to post-peak T cell response timepoints. Vaccine-related CD4 TCRs covered spike, predominating at 160-218 and 743-854.

CDR1 is KGHSH and CDR2 is LQKENI in the germline V gene. Trimming removed 5 bases from V and 6 bases from J, with 17 bases in between. This CDR3 is 15 amino acids long. This chain connects TRBV18 to TRBJ1-5, with D perhaps matching TRBD1 (5 bases). The clonotype comes from an adult in good health. The source material was peripheral blood, sampled on day 0 of AZD1222 vaccination. CDR3 DNA sequence: TGTGCCAGCTCATCCGGGACCGGCAATGTTCAGCCCCAGCATTTT. Translation: CASSSGTGNVQPQHF. Full variable domain (missing parts from reference TRBV18 and TRBJ1-5): NAGVMQNPRHLVRRRGQEARLRCSPMKGHSHVYWYRQLPEEGLKFMVYLQKENIIDESGMPKERFSAEFPKEGPSILRIQQVVRGDSAAYFCASSSGTGNVQPQHFGDGTRLSIL.